A single sample gave rise to the 3 T cell receptor beta chains below, sequenced in a study of blood T cell repertoires in COVID-19. Generated by immunoSEQ multiplex PCR, the TCRdb table keeps only in-frame clones and is missing some. The sample includes some 220,000 clones, 83% of them seen just once. Sequenced input: peripheral blood. These receptor sequences come from a human donor in a cohort sampled during active COVID-19.

V and J are TRBV19 and TRBJ1-5; no clear D. With 3 bases removed from V and 7 bases from J, the gap between germline ends came to 13 bases. This CDR3 region has 14 residues. Germline V lookup: CDR1 LNHDA, CDR2 SQIVND (reference sequence). CDR3 region: CASSITGVQQPQHF. The CDR3 region has the DNA TGTGCCAGTAGTATCACCGGGGTCCAACAGCCCCAGCATTTT.

This clone was counted between two and nine times. The chain carries TRBV4-1 and TRBJ2-2, with D tentatively TRBD1 (5 bases). In germline, CDR1 is MGHRA, CDR2 YSYEKL. Trimming cost V 1 base and J 9 bases, with 12 bases left between them. The CDR3 is 14 residues long. CDR3 amino acids: CASSQAKGQRELFF. In DNA form, the CDR3 reads TGCGCCAGCAGCCAAGCGAAGGGGCAGAGGGAGCTGTTTTTT.

The chain employs TRBV7-2 and TRBJ2-7, with D possibly TRBD2 on 6 matching bases. Germline-derived CDR1 and CDR2 are SGHTA and FQGNSA. The CDR3 totals 14 residues. The germline V and J ends were trimmed by 3 bases and 2 bases, with 11 bases remaining between them. In DNA form, the CDR3 reads TGTGCCAGCAGCTTGCGGGAATACACCTACGAGCAGTACTTC. It translates to CASSLREYTYEQYF.